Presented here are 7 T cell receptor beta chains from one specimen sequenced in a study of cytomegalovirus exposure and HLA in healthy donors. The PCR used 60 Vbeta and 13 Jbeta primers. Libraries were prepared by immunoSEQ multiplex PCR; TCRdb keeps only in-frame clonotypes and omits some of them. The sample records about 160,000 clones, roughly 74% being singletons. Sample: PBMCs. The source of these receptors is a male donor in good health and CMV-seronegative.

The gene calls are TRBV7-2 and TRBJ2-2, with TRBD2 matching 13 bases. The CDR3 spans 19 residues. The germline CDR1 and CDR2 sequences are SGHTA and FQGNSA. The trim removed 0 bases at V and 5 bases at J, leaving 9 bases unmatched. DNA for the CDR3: TGTGCCAGCAGCTTAGCGGGCCGACTAGCGGGAGGTGGGACCGGGGAGCTGTTTTTT. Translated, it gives CASSLAGRLAGGGTGELFF.

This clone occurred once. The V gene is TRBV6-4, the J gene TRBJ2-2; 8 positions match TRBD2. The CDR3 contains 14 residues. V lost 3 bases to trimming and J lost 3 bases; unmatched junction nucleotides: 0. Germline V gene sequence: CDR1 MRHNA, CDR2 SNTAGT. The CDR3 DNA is TGTGCCAGCAGTGAAGCGGGAGACACCGGGGAGCTGTTTTTT. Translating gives CASSEAGDTGELFF.

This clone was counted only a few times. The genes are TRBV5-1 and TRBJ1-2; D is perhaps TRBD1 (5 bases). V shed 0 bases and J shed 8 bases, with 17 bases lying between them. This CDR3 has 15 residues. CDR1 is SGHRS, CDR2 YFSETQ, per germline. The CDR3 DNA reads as TGCGCCAGCAGCTTGGTCTTAGGCCGCCAGGGAGGCTACACCTTC. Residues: CASSLVLGRQGGYTF. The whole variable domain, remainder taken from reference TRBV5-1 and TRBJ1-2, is KAGVTQTPRYLIKTRGQQVTLSCSPISGHRSVSWYQQTPGQGLQFLFEYFSETQRNKGNFPGRFSGRQFSNSRSEMNVSTLELGDSALYLCASSLVLGRQGGYTFGSGTRLTVV.

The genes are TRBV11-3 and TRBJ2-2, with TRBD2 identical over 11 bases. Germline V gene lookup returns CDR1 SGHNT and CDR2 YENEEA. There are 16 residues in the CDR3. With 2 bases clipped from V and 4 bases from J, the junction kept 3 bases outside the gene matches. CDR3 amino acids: CASSLRGLAGTGELFF. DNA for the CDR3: TGTGCCAGCAGCTTACGAGGACTAGCGGGCACCGGGGAGCTGTTTTTT.

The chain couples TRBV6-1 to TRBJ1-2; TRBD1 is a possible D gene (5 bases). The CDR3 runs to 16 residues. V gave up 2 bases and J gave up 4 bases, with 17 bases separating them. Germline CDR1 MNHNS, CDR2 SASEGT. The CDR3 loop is CASSEPGRGPGYGYTF. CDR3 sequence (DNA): TGTGCCAGCAGTGAACCCGGTAGGGGTCCGGGCTATGGCTACACCTTC.

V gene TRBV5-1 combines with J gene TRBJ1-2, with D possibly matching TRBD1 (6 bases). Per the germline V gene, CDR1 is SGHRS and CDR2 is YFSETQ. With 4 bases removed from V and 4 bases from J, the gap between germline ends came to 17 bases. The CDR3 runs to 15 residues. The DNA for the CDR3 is TGCGCCAGCAGCCCAAGGGGGGGCGAGACCTATGGCTACACCTTC. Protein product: CASSPRGGETYGYTF.

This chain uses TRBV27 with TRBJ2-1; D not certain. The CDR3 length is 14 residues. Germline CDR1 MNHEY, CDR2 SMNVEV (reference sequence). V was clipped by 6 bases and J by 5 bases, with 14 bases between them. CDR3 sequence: CASRPLQTNNEQFF. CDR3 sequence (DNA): TGTGCCAGCAGGCCCTTACAAACGAACAATGAGCAGTTCTTC.